This TCR beta chain is from a study of blood T cells in healthy people across ages. CDR3 length: 13 residues. The germline gives CDR1 DFQATT, CDR2 SNEGSKA (reference sequence). The germline V and J ends were trimmed by 6 bases and 1 base, with 10 bases remaining between them. The people who gave samples were healthy Caucasians from Russia, aged roughly 6 to 90. Per sample, no less than 6 micrograms of total RNA were extracted. A second PCR of about 6 to 11 cycles used a sample-barcoded 5' primer and a J-beta primer mix. TCRdb ran MiXCR on the 5' RACE reads and lists one entry per CDR3 protein. The sample has about 650,000 distinct CDR3 sequences, around 50% seen once. This clonotype has ten or more counts.

The chain recombines TRBV20-1 with TRBJ2-4; D not certain. The TCR sequence derives from a woman older than 75 in good health. Sequenced: blood. CDR3 protein: CSAPLSAKNIQYF. CDR3 nucleotide sequence: TGCAGTGCCCCGCTGTCTGCCAAAAACATTCAGTACTTC.